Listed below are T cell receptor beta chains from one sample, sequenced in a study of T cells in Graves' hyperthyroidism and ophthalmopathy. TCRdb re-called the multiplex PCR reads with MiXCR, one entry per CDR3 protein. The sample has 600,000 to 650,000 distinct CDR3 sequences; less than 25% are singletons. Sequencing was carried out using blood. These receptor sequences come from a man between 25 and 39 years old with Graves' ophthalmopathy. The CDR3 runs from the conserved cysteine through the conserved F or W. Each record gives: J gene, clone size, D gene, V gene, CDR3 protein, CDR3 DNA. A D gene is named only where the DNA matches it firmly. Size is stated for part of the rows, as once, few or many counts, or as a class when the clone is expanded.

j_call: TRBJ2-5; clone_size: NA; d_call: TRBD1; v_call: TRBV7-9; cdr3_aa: CASSLWIGTGQETQYF; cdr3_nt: TGTGCCAGCAGCTTATGGATCGGGACAGGGCAAGAGACCCAGTACTTC
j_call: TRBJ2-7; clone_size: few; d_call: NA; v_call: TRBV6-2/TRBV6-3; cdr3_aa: CASSSRGGTYEQYF; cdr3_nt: TGTGCCAGCAGTTCCCGTGGCGGGACCTACGAGCAGTACTTC
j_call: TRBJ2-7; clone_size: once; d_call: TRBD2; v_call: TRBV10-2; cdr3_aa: CAIGTSGFYEQYF; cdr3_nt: TGCGCCATCGGGACTAGCGGGTTTTACGAGCAGTACTTC
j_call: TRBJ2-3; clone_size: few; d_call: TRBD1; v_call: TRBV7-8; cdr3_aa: CASSLGSRGLGYTQYF; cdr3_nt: TGTGCCAGCAGCTTAGGGAGCAGGGGGCTCGGATATACGCAGTATTTT
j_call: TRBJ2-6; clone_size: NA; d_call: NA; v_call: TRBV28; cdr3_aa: CASNPISGVLTF; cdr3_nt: TGTGCCAGCAACCCCATTTCTGGCGTCCTGACTTTC
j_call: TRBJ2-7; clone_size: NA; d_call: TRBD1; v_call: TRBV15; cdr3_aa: CATSRLQGENYEQYF; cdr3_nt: TGTGCCACCAGCAGGCTCCAGGGGGAGAACTACGAGCAGTACTTC
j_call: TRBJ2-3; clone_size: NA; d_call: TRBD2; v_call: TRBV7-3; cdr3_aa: CASSTRTSGLQDTQYF; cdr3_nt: TGTGCCAGCAGCACCCGGACTAGCGGGCTTCAAGATACGCAGTATTTT
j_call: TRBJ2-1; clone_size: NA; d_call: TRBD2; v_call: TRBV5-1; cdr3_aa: CASSLPGLAVWYNEQFF; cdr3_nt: TGCGCCAGCAGCTTGCCCGGACTAGCCGTCTGGTACAATGAGCAGTTCTTC
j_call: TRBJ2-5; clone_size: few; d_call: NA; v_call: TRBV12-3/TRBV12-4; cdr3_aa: CASSLSTTAQETQYF; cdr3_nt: TGTGCCAGCAGTTTATCGACAACGGCCCAAGAGACCCAGTACTTC
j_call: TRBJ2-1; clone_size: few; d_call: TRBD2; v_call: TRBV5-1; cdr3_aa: CASSLSGGMGNEQFF; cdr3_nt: TGCGCCAGCAGCTTAAGCGGGGGTATGGGGAATGAGCAGTTCTTC
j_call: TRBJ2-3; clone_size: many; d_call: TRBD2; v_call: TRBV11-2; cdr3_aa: CASSLIALAGGSDTQYF; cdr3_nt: TGTGCCAGCAGCTTAATCGCCCTAGCGGGAGGGTCAGATACGCAGTATTTT